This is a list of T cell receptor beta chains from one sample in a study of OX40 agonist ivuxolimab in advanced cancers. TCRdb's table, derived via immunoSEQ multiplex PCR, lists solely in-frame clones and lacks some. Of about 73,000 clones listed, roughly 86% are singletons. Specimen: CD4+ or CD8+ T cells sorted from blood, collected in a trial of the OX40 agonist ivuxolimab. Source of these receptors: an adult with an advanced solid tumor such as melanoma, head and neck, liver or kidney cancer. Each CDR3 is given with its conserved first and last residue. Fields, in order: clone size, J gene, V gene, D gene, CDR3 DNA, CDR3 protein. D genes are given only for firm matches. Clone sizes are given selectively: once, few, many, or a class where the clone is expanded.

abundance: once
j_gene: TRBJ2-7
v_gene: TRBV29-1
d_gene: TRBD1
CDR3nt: TGCAGCGTTGAAGAAGGGGACAGGGCCAGATCCGAGCAGTACTTC
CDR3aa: CSVEEGDRARSEQYF

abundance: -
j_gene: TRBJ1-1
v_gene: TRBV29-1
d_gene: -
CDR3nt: TGCAGCGTTGTTATGGTCTCTCCACCCACTGAAGCTTTCTTT
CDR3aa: CSVVMVSPPTEAFF

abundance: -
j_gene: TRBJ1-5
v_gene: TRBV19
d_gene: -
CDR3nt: TGTGCCAGTAATGGGGCAGGTAGCAATCAGCCCCAGCATTTT
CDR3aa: CASNGAGSNQPQHF

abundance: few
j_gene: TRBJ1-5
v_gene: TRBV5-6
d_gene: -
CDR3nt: TGTGCCAGCAGCTTGGGGGGAGGGTCGATAGGTCAGCCCCAGCATTTT
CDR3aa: CASSLGGGSIGQPQHF

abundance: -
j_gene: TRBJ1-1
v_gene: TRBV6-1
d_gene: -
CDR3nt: TGTGCCAGCAGCTTACCCCCCGGAGAAGCTTTCTTT
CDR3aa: CASSLPPGEAFF

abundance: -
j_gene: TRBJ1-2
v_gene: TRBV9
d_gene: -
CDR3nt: TGTGCCAGCAGCGTATTATCTCGGGGGTCCTATGGCTACACCTTC
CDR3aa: CASSVLSRGSYGYTF

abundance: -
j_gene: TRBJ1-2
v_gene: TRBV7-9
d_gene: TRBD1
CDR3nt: TGTGCCAGCAGCTTCGGACAGGGCGGGAGCCTTTATGGCTACACCTTC
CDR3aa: CASSFGQGGSLYGYTF

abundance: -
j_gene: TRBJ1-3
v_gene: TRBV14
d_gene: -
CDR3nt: TGTGCCAGCAGCCCTCACCAGGGCTACTCTGGAAACACCATATATTTT
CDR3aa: CASSPHQGYSGNTIYF

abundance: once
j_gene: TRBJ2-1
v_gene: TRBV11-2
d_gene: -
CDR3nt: TGTGCCAGCAGCTTAGAACACCCCTACAATGAGCAGTTCTTC
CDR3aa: CASSLEHPYNEQFF

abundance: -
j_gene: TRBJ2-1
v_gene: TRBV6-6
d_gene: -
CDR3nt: TGTGCCAGCAGTTACTCAGTAGCTGGGCATGAGCAGTTCTTC
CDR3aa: CASSYSVAGHEQFF

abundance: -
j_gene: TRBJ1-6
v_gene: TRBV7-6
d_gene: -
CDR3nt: TGTGCCAGCAGCTTAACTGACAGCCAAGGGTATAATTCACCCCTCCACTTT
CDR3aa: CASSLTDSQGYNSPLHF

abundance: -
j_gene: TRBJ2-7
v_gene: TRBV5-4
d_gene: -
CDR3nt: TGTGCCAGCAGCTTGGTTGAAGTGGGCTCCTACGAGCAGTACTTC
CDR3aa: CASSLVEVGSYEQYF

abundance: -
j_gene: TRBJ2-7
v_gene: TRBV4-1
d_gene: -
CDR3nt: TGCGCCAGCAGCCAAGTAAACAGGAGGGAATACGAGCAGTACTTC
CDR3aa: CASSQVNRREYEQYF

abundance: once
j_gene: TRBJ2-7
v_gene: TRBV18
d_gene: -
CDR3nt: TGTGCCAGCTCACCACCGGGGTACGAGCAGTACTTC
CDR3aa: CASSPPGYEQYF

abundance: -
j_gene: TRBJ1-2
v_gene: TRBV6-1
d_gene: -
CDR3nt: TGTGCCAGCAGTGAAGGTGTGCCGCGCTATGGCTACACCTTC
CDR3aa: CASSEGVPRYGYTF

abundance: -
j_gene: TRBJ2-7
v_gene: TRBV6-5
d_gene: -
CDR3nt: TGTGCCAGCCAGGATCCGGGGGACGAGCAGTACTTC
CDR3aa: CASQDPGDEQYF

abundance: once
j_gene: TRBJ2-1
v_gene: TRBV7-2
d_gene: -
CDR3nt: TGTGCCAGCAGCCCCCGCGCATACAATGAGCAGTTCTTC
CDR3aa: CASSPRAYNEQFF

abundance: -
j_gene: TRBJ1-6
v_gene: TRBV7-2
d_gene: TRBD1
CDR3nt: TGTGCCAGCAGCGACAATCCATTAACAGGGGGTAATTCACCCCTCCACTTT
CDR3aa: CASSDNPLTGGNSPLHF

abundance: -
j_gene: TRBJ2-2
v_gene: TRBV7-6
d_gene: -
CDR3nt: TGTGCCAGCAGCTTGGGAGAGCGGACAGCGAAATCCACCGGGGAGCTGTTTTTT
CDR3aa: CASSLGERTAKSTGELFF

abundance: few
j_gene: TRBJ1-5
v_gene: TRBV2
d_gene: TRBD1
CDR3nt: TGTGCCAGCAGGGTCGACAGGGGCAATCAGCCCCAGCATTTT
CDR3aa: CASRVDRGNQPQHF

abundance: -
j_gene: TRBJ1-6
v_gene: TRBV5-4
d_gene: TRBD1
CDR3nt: TGTGCCAGCAGCTTGGGGACAGGGGGCTATTCACCCCTCCACTTT
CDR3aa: CASSLGTGGYSPLHF

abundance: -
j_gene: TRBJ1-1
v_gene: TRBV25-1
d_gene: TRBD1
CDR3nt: TGTGCCAGCAGGCAACAGGGGACAACCATCACTGAAGCTTTCTTT
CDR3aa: CASRQQGTTITEAFF

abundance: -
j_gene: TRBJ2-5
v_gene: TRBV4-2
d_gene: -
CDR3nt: TGTGCCAGCAGCCAAGGTGAGGGGGTACAAGAGACCCAGTACTTC
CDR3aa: CASSQGEGVQETQYF

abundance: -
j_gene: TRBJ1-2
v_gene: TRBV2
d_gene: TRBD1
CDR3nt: TGTGCCAGCAGTATCTCGGGACAGGGAGACTACACCTTC
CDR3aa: CASSISGQGDYTF

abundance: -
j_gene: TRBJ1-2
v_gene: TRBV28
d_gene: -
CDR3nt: TGTGCCAGCAGGACCCCTGGTCGGGACTATGGCTACACCTTC
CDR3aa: CASRTPGRDYGYTF

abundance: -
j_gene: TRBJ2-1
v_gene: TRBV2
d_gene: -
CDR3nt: TGTGCCAGCAATGAAGACCGCTCCTACAATGAGCAGTTCTTC
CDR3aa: CASNEDRSYNEQFF

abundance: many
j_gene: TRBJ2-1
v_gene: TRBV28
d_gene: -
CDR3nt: TGTGCCAGCAGTCCCACAGAAAACAATGAGCAGTTCTTC
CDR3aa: CASSPTENNEQFF